This T cell receptor (beta chain) was obtained from a study of graft-versus-host responses after intestinal transplantation. Across the study: Transplant recipients had multivisceral, liver-intestinal, or isolated intestinal grafts.

This CDR3 is built from 15 residues. CDR1 is SEHNR and CDR2 is FQNEAQ in the germline V gene (reference sequence). V was cut by 3 bases and J by 6 bases, with 16 bases left in between. This clone came up a few times. Clones were read by immunoSEQ multiplex PCR, and TCRdb kept only the in-frame ones, dropping some. The sample records about 25,000 clones, 40% being singletons. Sample: alloreactive CD4+ T cells from a mixed lymphocyte reaction culture, taken before intestinal transplant. Regarding subset: CFSE-low proliferating T cells sorted from approximately six-day pre-transplant mixed lymphocyte reaction (GvH or HvG direction). The chain links TRBV7-9 to TRBJ2-3; D remains ambiguous. The receptor was derived from a human patient who received an intestinal transplant. The CDR3 nucleotides read TGTGCCAGCAGCTTGTCCCCTCGGGTTGTGGATACGCAGTATTTT. As protein: CASSLSPRVVDTQYF.